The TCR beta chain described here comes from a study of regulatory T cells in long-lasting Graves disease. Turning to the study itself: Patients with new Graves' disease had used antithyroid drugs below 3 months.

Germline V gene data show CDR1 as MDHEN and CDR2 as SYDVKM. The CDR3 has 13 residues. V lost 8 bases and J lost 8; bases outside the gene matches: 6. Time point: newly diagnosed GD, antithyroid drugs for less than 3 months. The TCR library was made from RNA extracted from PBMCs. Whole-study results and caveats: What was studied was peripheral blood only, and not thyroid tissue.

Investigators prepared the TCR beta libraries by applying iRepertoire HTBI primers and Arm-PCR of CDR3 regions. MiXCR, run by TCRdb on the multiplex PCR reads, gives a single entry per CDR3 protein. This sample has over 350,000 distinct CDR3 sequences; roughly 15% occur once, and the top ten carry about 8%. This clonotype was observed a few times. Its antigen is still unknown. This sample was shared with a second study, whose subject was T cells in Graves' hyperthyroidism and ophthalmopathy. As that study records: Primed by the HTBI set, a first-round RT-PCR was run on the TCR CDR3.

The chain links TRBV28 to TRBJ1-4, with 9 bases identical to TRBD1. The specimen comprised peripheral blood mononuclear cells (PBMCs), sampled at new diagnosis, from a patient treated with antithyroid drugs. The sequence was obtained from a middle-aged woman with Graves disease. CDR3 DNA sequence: TGTGCCAGCGGACAGGGGCGACTGGAAAAACTGTTTTTT. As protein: CASGQGRLEKLFF.